This is a list of T cell receptor beta chains from one sample in a study of human T cells and chemical hapten exposure. TCRdb reanalysed the RACE reads using MiXCR and keeps one entry per CDR3 protein. This sample has about 57,000 distinct CDR3 sequences; about 9.6% occur once, and the top ten carry about an eighth. The sample was whole blood, taken in connection with sensitization to the hapten diphenylcyclopropenone (DPC). Receptor source: a woman between 40 and 55 years old with alopecia areata. Some clones in this sample may be carry-over from other donors' samples. Each CDR3 is given with its conserved first and last residue. Fields, in order: clone size, J gene, D gene, CDR3 length, V gene, CDR3 DNA, CDR3 protein. The D gene is left open where the match is weak. Only part of the rows carry a size: once, few, many, or a class if the clone is expanded.

.	TRBJ2-3	.	16	TRBV10-3	TGTGCCATCACCATTAGGGACTTTGGCAGCGCAGATACGCAGTATTTT	CAITIRDFGSADTQYF
.	TRBJ1-5	.	16	TRBV7-2	TGTGCCAGCAGCTTAGACTCGGCAGCCGATGATCAGCCCCAGCATTTT	CASSLDSAADDQPQHF
few	TRBJ2-3	TRBD2	16	TRBV7-6	TGTGCCAGCAGCGCCCGACTAGCGGGGGGTCCAGATACGCAGTATTTT	CASSARLAGGPDTQYF
many	TRBJ2-7	.	16	TRBV11-2	TGTGCCAGCAGCACGATAACCGGGACAAGGACCTACGAGCAGTACTTC	CASSTITGTRTYEQYF
many	TRBJ1-1	.	14	TRBV29-1	TGCAGCGCGCAGAGGGGGGTAACGAACACTGAAGCTTTCTTT	CSAQRGVTNTEAFF
many	TRBJ1-3	.	11	TRBV7-9	TGTGCCAGCAGGGGGGGAAACACCATATATTTT	CASRGGNTIYF
.	TRBJ2-5	.	14	TRBV7-8	TGTGCCAGCAGCCAAGAAACGGTCCAAGAGACCCAGTACTTC	CASSQETVQETQYF
many	TRBJ2-7	.	15	TRBV21-1	TGTGCCAGCACCAACGGGGGCAGGGCCTCCTACGAGCAGTACTTC	CASTNGGRASYEQYF
.	TRBJ2-2	.	15	TRBV12-3/TRBV12-4	TGTGCCAGCACGGCCGATACAGGGAACCCCGGGGAGCTGTTTTTT	CASTADTGNPGELFF
few	TRBJ2-7	.	16	TRBV4-1	TGCGCCAGCAGCCAAGAGTCATCTCGTACAGGGTATGAGCAGTACTTC	CASSQESSRTGYEQYF
.	TRBJ2-3	.	14	TRBV7-8	TGTGCCAGCAGCTTGCCCGGGAATCCAGATACGCAGTATTTT	CASSLPGNPDTQYF
.	TRBJ2-1	TRBD2	18	TRBV7-3	TGTGCCAGCAGTCGAAACAGCCCCGGGACTAGCCAATGCAATGAGCAGTTCTTC	CASSRNSPGTSQCNEQFF
.	TRBJ1-4	.	13	TRBV7-2	TGTGCCAGCAGGGGGGCGGCTAATGAAAAACTGTTTTTT	CASRGAANEKLFF
many	TRBJ2-1	.	15	TRBV20-1	TGCAGTGCTAGAGATCCGAACACGGGGAGGAATGAGCAGTTCTTC	CSARDPNTGRNEQFF
.	TRBJ1-5	.	12	TRBV12-3/TRBV12-4	TGTGCCAGCACCCACCCCGGTCAGCCCCAGCATTTT	CASTHPGQPQHF
many	TRBJ1-2	TRBD1	15	TRBV5-5	TGTGCCAGCAGCTTGGCGGACAGGGAGGCCTATGGCTACACCTTC	CASSLADREAYGYTF
many	TRBJ2-5	.	13	TRBV20-1	TGCAGTGCTACCGGTGTAGCGGAAGGGACCCAGTACTTC	CSATGVAEGTQYF
.	TRBJ2-6	.	15	TRBV7-7	TGTGCCAGCAGCTTTGGAGGGCCGGGGGCCAACGTCCTGACTTTC	CASSFGGPGANVLTF
many	TRBJ1-2	TRBD1	14	TRBV5-4	TGTGCCAGCAGCCCACTACAGGGGAGCTATGGCTACACCTTC	CASSPLQGSYGYTF
many	TRBJ2-1	TRBD1	13	TRBV20-1	TGCAGTGCTGATGGGACAGCCTACAATGAGCAGTTCTTC	CSADGTAYNEQFF
many	TRBJ2-3	TRBD1	13	TRBV14	TGTGCCAGCAGCCAATCACAGGGGGATACGCAGTATTTT	CASSQSQGDTQYF
.	TRBJ1-1	TRBD1	15	TRBV18	TGTGCCAGCTCACCTTTGGACAGGGAAAACACTGAAGCTTTCTTT	CASSPLDRENTEAFF
.	TRBJ1-2	.	14	TRBV4-3	TGCGCCAGCAGCCAAGACAGGGGTAACTATGGCTACACCTTC	CASSQDRGNYGYTF